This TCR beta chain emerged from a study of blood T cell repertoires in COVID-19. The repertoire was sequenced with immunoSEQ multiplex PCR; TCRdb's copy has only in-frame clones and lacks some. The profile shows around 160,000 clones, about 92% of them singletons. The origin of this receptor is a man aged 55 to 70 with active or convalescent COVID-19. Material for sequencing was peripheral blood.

DNA for the CDR3: TGTGCCATCAGTGCACTATTGAACACTGAAGCTTTCTTT. Protein: CAISALLNTEAFF. The chain employs TRBV10-3 and TRBJ1-1; no clear D gene. The germline V and J ends were trimmed by 4 bases and 0 bases, with 6 bases remaining between them. The length of the CDR3 is 13 residues. Per the germline V gene, CDR1 is ENHRY and CDR2 is SYGVKD.